This TCR beta chain was observed in a study of blood T cell repertoires in COVID-19. Data came from immunoSEQ multiplex PCR; TCRdb stores just in-frame clones and leaves some out. The sample lists some 190,000 clones, 80% to 90% occurring once. The germline V and J ends were trimmed by 0 bases and 4 bases, with 6 bases remaining between them. CDR1 and CDR2 from the germline V gene are SGHAT and FQNNGV. This CDR3 has 13 amino acids. This sequence originates from a man in his 60s with acute or convalescent COVID-19. The chain couples TRBV11-2 to TRBJ1-1; unclear D gene. The sample consisted of peripheral blood. The CDR3 region is CASSLDGGTEAFF. The CDR3 coding sequence is TGTGCCAGCAGCTTAGACGGAGGCACTGAAGCTTTCTTT.